This TCR beta chain was obtained from a study of CD8 T cells in ankylosing spondylitis. This CDR3 is built from 14 residues. Germline V lookup: CDR1 MNHEY, CDR2 SVGAGI. The V end was cut by 1 base, the J end by 0 bases, with 6 bases between. Note on this clonotype: Its antigen is not identified.

5'-RACE, quantitative and with molecular barcodes, yielded the TCR beta libraries. TCRdb ran MiXCR on the 5' RACE reads and lists one entry per CDR3 protein. The data show some 400,000 distinct CDR3 sequences, about a fifth seen once. Study-wide results and limits: There was reportedly significant enrichment of clones that were disease-linked in matched ankylosing spondylitis synovial fluid. CD8+ by phenotype, disease-linked clones were relatively rare in peripheral blood. A motif of eight highly homologous TCR beta variants was seen as apparently characteristic of ankylosing spondylitis blood. Previously reported in reactive arthritis synovial fluid and blood were some of the motif variants.

The rearrangement uses TRBV6-5 and TRBJ1-2; no reliable D call. Sequencing was done on a sample of blood, either unsorted or a sorted T cell fraction (not recorded which). The receptor was derived from a male donor with ankylosing spondylitis. This CDR3 is CASSYYGTNYGYTF. Written as DNA, the CDR3 is TGTGCCAGCAGTTACTACGGCACTAACTATGGCTACACCTTC.